The entry below describes one T cell receptor beta chain. Its target is not known. The data are from a study of T cell repertoires in cytomegalovirus infection. TCRdb reanalysed the reads using MiXCR and keeps one entry per CDR3 protein. Here the sample spans a few hundred thousand distinct CDR3 sequences, 25% to 30% being singletons. The CDR3 covers 15 residues. With V trimmed by 6 bases and J by 5 bases, 10 bases remained unmatched. This receptor was obtained from a human donor in good health (CMV status not recorded). Some clones in this sample may be carry-over from other donors' samples. Sequencing was performed on cultured PBMCs, taken from culture after CMV antigen stimulation. The chain is built from TRBV12-3 or TRBV12-4 and TRBJ2-1; TRBD2 aligns across 7 bases. The CDR3 sequence is CASSLGLAVNNEQFF. The CDR3 bases are TGTGCCAGCAGCCTCGGGCTAGCGGTGAACAATGAGCAGTTCTTC.